This TCR beta chain comes out of a study of T cells in localized non-small cell lung cancer. TCRdb's copy holds only in-frame clones and misses some; the assay was immunoSEQ multiplex PCR. The data show 55,000 to 65,000 clones, more than 85% seen once. As regards this clone: The target antigen is unknown.

Germline lookup yields CDR1 SEHNR and CDR2 FQNEAQ (reference sequence). This CDR3 comprises 14 residues. V shed 8 bases and J 3 bases; nucleotides not matched to a gene: 1. General observations from the study: Elevated circulating T cell density in blood was associated with longer overall survival.

Sequencing used peripheral blood, obtained before any cancer treatment. The sequence was obtained from a man between 40 and 70 years old with stage I lung adenocarcinoma. This chain connects TRBV7-9 to TRBJ2-3; TRBD2 matches 14 bases. CDR3 coding DNA: TGTGCCAGCGGGACTAGCGGGAGAACAGATACGCAGTATTTT. This gives the protein CASGTSGRTDTQYF.